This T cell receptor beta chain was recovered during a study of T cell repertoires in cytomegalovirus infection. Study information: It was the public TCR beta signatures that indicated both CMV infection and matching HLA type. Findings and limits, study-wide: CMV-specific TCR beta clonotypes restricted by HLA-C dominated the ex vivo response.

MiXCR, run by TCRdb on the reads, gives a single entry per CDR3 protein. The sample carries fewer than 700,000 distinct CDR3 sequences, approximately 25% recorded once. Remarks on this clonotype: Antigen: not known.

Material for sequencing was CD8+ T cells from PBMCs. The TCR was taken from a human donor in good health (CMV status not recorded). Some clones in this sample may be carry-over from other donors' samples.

This chain's CDR3 is CASSNFTRSTGELFF. CDR3 nucleotide sequence: TGCGCCAGCAGCAATTTTACACGAAGCACCGGGGAGCTGTTTTTT. The chain recombines TRBV4-3 with TRBJ2-2; D remains ambiguous. The CDR3 loop spans 15 amino acids. V lost 5 bases, J lost 4 bases, and 14 bases lay in between. In germline, CDR1 is LGHNA, CDR2 YSLEER.